These 32 T cell receptor beta chains were sequenced from one sample in a study of blood T cell repertoires in COVID-19. The assay was immunoSEQ multiplex PCR, and TCRdb's table has in-frame clones only and misses some. The sample carries around 70,000 clones, about 80% recorded once. Sequences were obtained from peripheral blood. The receptors shown here come from a man aged 55 to 70 with acute or convalescent COVID-19.

The chain is built from TRBV7-9 and TRBJ1-1; D gene unclear. Between the trimmed V and J ends, which lost 5 bases and 6 bases, there was a span of 13 bases. Germline-derived CDR1 and CDR2 are SEHNR and FQNEAQ (reference sequence). CDR3 size: 13 residues. CDR3: CASSDRAGSEAFF. CDR3 nucleotides: TGTGCCAGCAGCGATAGAGCGGGGTCTGAAGCTTTCTTT.

The rearrangement joins TRBV6-5 to TRBJ1-2; no firm D call. The CDR3 sequence is 14 residues long. Germline assignment: CDR1 MNHEY and CDR2 SVGAGI. Trimming stripped 2 bases from V and 7 bases from J, with 14 bases between. CDR3 nucleotide sequence: TGTGCCAGCAGTTACGGTAGAGGTCTGGCTGGCTACACCTTC. Amino acids: CASSYGRGLAGYTF.

This clone was detected once. The V and J genes are TRBV7-9 and TRBJ1-6; a possible D gene is TRBD1 (6 bases). Germline V CDR1 and CDR2: SEHNR, FQNEAQ (reference sequence). This CDR3 has 13 residues. The V end was cut by 1 base, the J end by 8 bases, with 6 bases between. CDR3 in DNA: TGTGCCAGCAGCTTAGAGGGGGATTCACCCCTCCACTTT. It yields the protein CASSLEGDSPLHF. Together with reference TRBV7-9 and TRBJ1-6, the CDR3 gives the full variable domain: DTGVSQNPRHKITKRGQNVTFRCDPISEHNRLYWYRQTLGQGPEFLTYFQNEAQLEKSRLLSDRFSAERPKGSFSTLEIQRTEQGDSAMYLCASSLEGDSPLHFGNGTRLTVT.

The chain couples TRBV19 to TRBJ2-5; the match to TRBD2 covers 10 bases. Germline CDR1 LNHDA, CDR2 SQIVND (reference sequence). V shed 6 bases, J shed 5 bases, and the junction held 9 bases outside the gene matches. This CDR3 is built from 15 residues. CDR3 DNA sequence: TGTGCCAGTAGCCTCGGTAGCGGGGGGAGGGAGACCCAGTACTTC. Translated: CASSLGSGGRETQYF.

V is TRBV5-4 and J is TRBJ1-1; perhaps TRBD1 as D (5 bases). This CDR3 contains 17 residues. Per germline, CDR1 SGHNT and CDR2 YYREEE (reference sequence). The germline V and J ends were trimmed by 4 bases and 5 bases, with 24 bases remaining between them. In nucleotides, the CDR3 is TGTGCCAGCAGCCCCTCCGGCCAGGGTGGGAGGTGGACTGAAGCTTTCTTT. Amino acids: CASSPSGQGGRWTEAFF.

V gene TRBV4-2 combines with J gene TRBJ2-1; 14 positions match TRBD2. Germline CDR1 and CDR2: LGHNA and YNFKEQ. Germline trimming cut 1 base from V and 8 bases from J; bases unmatched to any gene: 19. The CDR3 loop spans 21 amino acids. The CDR3 region is CASSQVKRLTSGGAYSDEQFF. The CDR3 DNA is TGTGCCAGCAGCCAAGTGAAGCGATTGACTAGCGGGGGGGCTTATAGCGATGAGCAGTTCTTC.

The chain links TRBV3-1 (or the pseudogene TRBV3-2) to TRBJ1-1; a weak D match, TRBD1 (5 bases). Germline V gene data show CDR1 as LGHDT and CDR2 as YNNKEL (reference sequence). The CDR3 is 11 residues long. V gave up 1 base and J gave up 9 bases, with 6 bases separating them. CDR3 amino acids: CASSQGQKAFF. The CDR3 DNA reads TGTGCCAGCAGCCAAGGACAGAAAGCTTTCTTT.

The chain uses TRBV20-1 and TRBJ1-2; D may be TRBD1 (6 bases). The germline V gene encodes CDR1 DFQATT and CDR2 SNEGSKA (reference sequence). The V end was cut by 3 bases, the J end by 7 bases, with 18 bases between. The CDR3 sequence is 14 residues long. The CDR3 here is CSASTQGYRGGYTF. CDR3 nucleotides: TGCAGTGCTAGTACGCAGGGGTATAGAGGTGGCTACACCTTC.

The genes are TRBV2 and TRBJ2-2; D perhaps matches TRBD1 (6 bases). Per the germline V gene, CDR1 is SNHLY and CDR2 is FYNNEI. V dropped 6 bases and J dropped 3 bases, with 17 bases sitting between them. This CDR3 is built from 16 residues. The CDR3 sequence is CASSGTPSPYTGELFF. CDR3 sequence (DNA): TGTGCCAGCAGCGGGACACCGAGCCCCTACACCGGGGAGCTGTTTTTT.

The chain employs TRBV2 and TRBJ1-5; 8 bases fit TRBD1. J was trimmed by 5 bases and V by 5 bases; bases with no gene match: 14. The germline V gene has CDR1 SNHLY and CDR2 FYNNEI. The CDR3 contains 17 residues. CDR3 residues: CASSLTGEVTVDQPQHF. The CDR3 nucleotides are TGTGCCAGCAGTTTGACAGGGGAGGTGACAGTGGATCAGCCCCAGCATTTT.

This clone was counted once. V gene TRBV9 combines with J gene TRBJ2-6; D unclear. Trimming took 0 bases from V and 0 from J, leaving 10 bases between them. CDR3 length equals 17 residues. Germline V gene sequence: CDR1 SGDLS, CDR2 YYNGEE. Here the CDR3 DNA reads TGTGCCAGCAGCGTAGCTCCTTTTAGCTCTGGGGCCAACGTCCTGACTTTC. Protein sequence: CASSVAPFSSGANVLTF. Supplemented by reference TRBV9 and TRBJ2-6, the full variable domain reads DSGVTQTPKHLITATGQRVTLRCSPRSGDLSVYWYQQSLDQGLQFLIQYYNGEERAKGNILERFSAQQFPDLHSELNLSSLELGDSALYFCASSVAPFSSGANVLTFGAGSRLTVL.

This sequence joins TRBV5-4 and TRBJ2-3, with 12 bases aligning to TRBD1. The CDR3 has 15 amino acids. Germline-derived CDR1 and CDR2 are SGHNT and YYREEE (reference sequence). Germline trimming cut 4 bases from V and 5 bases from J; bases unmatched to any gene: 5. The CDR3 sequence: CASSGTGGAGDTQYF. Written as DNA, the CDR3 is TGTGCCAGCAGCGGGACAGGGGGCGCGGGAGATACGCAGTATTTT.

This chain links TRBV21-1 with TRBJ2-7; TRBD1, the table's D call, was not compared with the DNA. TRBV21-1 is recorded as a pseudogene. The CDR3 sequence is 16 residues long. The CDR3 region has the DNA TGTGCCAGCAGCACCCGGCACCAGGACAGGGACGAGGAGCAGTACTTC. Translation: CASSTRHQDRDEEQYF.

This clone was counted a single time. The chain combines TRBV5-4 with TRBJ2-1, with 9 nucleotides matching TRBD1. The germline gives CDR1 SGHNT, CDR2 YYREEE (reference sequence). V shed 4 bases and J 5 bases; nucleotides not matched to a gene: 4. The length of the CDR3 is 14 residues. CDR3 sequence: CASSRTGVDNEQFF. The CDR3 DNA follows: TGTGCCAGCAGCCGGACAGGGGTTGACAATGAGCAGTTCTTC.

This chain connects TRBV10-1 to TRBJ2-3, with D unclear. The germline gives CDR1 WNHNN, CDR2 SYGVQD (reference sequence). The CDR3 contains 13 residues. V dropped 4 bases and J dropped 2 bases, with 7 bases sitting between them. In nucleotides, the CDR3 is TGCGCCAGCAGTGTACAGAACACAGATACGCAGTATTTT. Translation gives CASSVQNTDTQYF.

V usage is TRBV6-2 or TRBV6-3 and J usage is TRBJ1-1, with 7 bases aligning to TRBD1. The CDR3 contains 14 residues. Germline V gene data show CDR1 as MNHEY and CDR2 as SVGEGT. V shed 2 bases, J shed 6 bases, and the junction held 6 bases outside the gene matches. CDR3 sequence reads: CASSYNRGIAEAFF. The DNA of the CDR3 is TGTGCCAGCAGTTACAACAGGGGAATAGCTGAAGCTTTCTTT.

The gene calls are TRBV7-6 and TRBJ1-4; D gene unclear. Germline V gene lookup returns CDR1 SGHVS and CDR2 FNYEAQ. The CDR3 totals 17 residues. The V and J ends lost 2 bases and 0 bases respectively, with 13 bases between them. The CDR3 here is CASSLTAGKATNEKLFF. Here the CDR3 DNA reads TGTGCCAGCAGCTTAACAGCGGGCAAAGCAACTAATGAAAAACTGTTTTTT.

The V and J genes are TRBV10-3 and TRBJ2-7; 13 bases line up with TRBD2. CDR1 and CDR2 from the germline V gene are ENHRY and SYGVKD. The length of the CDR3 is 17 residues. J was trimmed by 3 bases and V by 0 bases; bases with no gene match: 5. The CDR3 region has the DNA TGTGCCATCAGTGAGTCGGGGACTAGCGGGGAGTACTACGAGCAGTACTTC. Translating it yields CAISESGTSGEYYEQYF.

The genes are TRBV2 and TRBJ2-7, with 8 bases lining up with TRBD2. CDR3 length equals 13 residues. Unmatched junction bases numbered 10, after V lost 8 bases and J lost 7 bases. The germline gives CDR1 SNHLY, CDR2 FYNNEI. CDR3 DNA: TGTGCCAGCTTCTCCGGGGGGGCCGGGGAGCAGTACGTC. Its translation: CASFSGGAGEQYV.

The chain has TRBV19 and TRBJ1-5; 10 bases align to TRBD1. The length of the CDR3 is 16 residues. With 6 bases clipped from V and 4 bases from J, the junction kept 9 bases outside the gene matches. Germline assignment: CDR1 LNHDA and CDR2 SQIVND (reference sequence). The chain's CDR3 is CASSMAGQGNNQPQHF. For the CDR3, the DNA is TGTGCCAGTAGCATGGCGGGACAGGGGAATAATCAGCCCCAGCATTTT.

The rearrangement joins TRBV24-1 to TRBJ2-5, with 7 bases lining up with TRBD2. In germline, CDR1 is KGHDR, CDR2 SFDVKD. The CDR3 is made up of 13 amino acids. V shed 12 bases and J 3 bases; nucleotides not matched to a gene: 9. CDR3 residues: CAAGDWNKETQYF. The CDR3 DNA is TGTGCCGCGGGGGACTGGAATAAAGAGACCCAGTACTTC.

This clone occurred once. This chain links TRBV6-2 or TRBV6-3 with TRBJ1-1; 9 nucleotides line up with TRBD1. The CDR3 covers 14 residues. Germline values: CDR1 MNHEY, CDR2 SVGEGT. Trimming cost V 0 bases and J 6 bases; bases outside gene matches: 2. This CDR3 is CASSYSRQGAEAFF. The CDR3 bases are TGTGCCAGCAGTTACTCGAGACAGGGGGCTGAAGCTTTCTTT.

The rearrangement links TRBV6-5 to TRBJ1-4; weak D call: TRBD1 (6 bases). The CDR3 has 15 amino acids. CDR1 is MNHEY and CDR2 is SVGAGI in the germline V gene. V dropped 6 bases and J dropped 11 bases, with 22 bases sitting between them. The CDR3 DNA follows: TGTGCCAGCAGGTTACAGGGACAACTAAAAGGGAAACTGTTTTTT. Residues: CASRLQGQLKGKLFF.

This chain links TRBV7-9 with TRBJ1-2, with unresolved D. V lost 5 bases to trimming and J lost 6 bases, with 10 bases between them. Germline assignment: CDR1 SEHNR and CDR2 FQNEAQ (reference sequence). There are 12 residues in the CDR3. The CDR3 sequence is CASSLGGDGYTF. The CDR3 DNA is TGTGCCAGCAGCCTAGGAGGCGATGGCTACACCTTC.

The rearrangement joins TRBV9 to TRBJ2-3, with 10 bases that match TRBD2. With V trimmed by 3 bases and J by 4 bases, 14 bases remained unmatched. This CDR3 has 18 residues. The germline CDR1 and CDR2 sequences are SGDLS and YYNGEE. The CDR3 DNA sequence: TGTGCCAGCAGCGATTCGACTAGCGGGTCGGGCGGTGCAGATACGCAGTATTTT. It codes for CASSDSTSGSGGADTQYF.

This sequence joins TRBV11-2 and TRBJ1-2; D is undetermined. The CDR3 covers 13 residues. Germline values: CDR1 SGHAT, CDR2 FQNNGV. V was trimmed by 4 bases and J by 4 bases, leaving 10 bases between them. The CDR3 loop is CASSSTGGYGYTF. For the CDR3, the DNA is TGTGCCAGCAGCTCGACGGGTGGCTATGGCTACACCTTC.

This sequence joins TRBV23-1 and TRBJ1-2, with D hard to call. TRBV23-1 carries the ORF label, with uncertain function. Trimming stripped 2 bases from V and 7 bases from J, with 8 bases between. CDR3 length: 12 amino acids. CDR3 sequence: CASSQPGGGYTF. The CDR3 DNA reads TGCGCCAGCAGTCAACCCGGCGGTGGCTACACCTTC.

In its sample, this clone was seen once. The chain recombines TRBV5-5 with TRBJ2-1, with 10 positions matching TRBD1. CDR1 is SGHKS and CDR2 is YYEKEE in the germline V gene (reference sequence). The CDR3 extends over 16 amino acids. The J segment lost 5 bases and the V segment lost 1 base, leaving 6 bases of the junction unmatched. The CDR3 DNA is TGTGCCAGCAGCTTGTGGACGGGACAGGGGAACAATGAGCAGTTCTTC. It is translated as CASSLWTGQGNNEQFF.

The CDR3 sequence is CASSYSSLAGITDTQYF. The CDR3 DNA reads TGTGCCAGCAGTTACTCGAGCCTAGCGGGCATCACAGATACGCAGTATTTT. The rearrangement links TRBV6-2 or TRBV6-3 to TRBJ2-3, with 8 bases fitting TRBD2. This CDR3 is built from 17 residues. CDR1 MNHEY and CDR2 SVGEGT come from the germline V gene. Germline trimming cut 0 bases from V and 2 bases from J; bases unmatched to any gene: 7.

The rearrangement links TRBV7-2 to TRBJ2-3; 13 nucleotides line up with TRBD2. With 6 bases clipped from V and 4 bases from J, the junction kept 7 bases outside the gene matches. Per germline, CDR1 SGHTA and CDR2 FQGNSA. This CDR3 region has 16 residues. CDR3 amino acids: CASRQLAGGPADTQYF. For the CDR3, the DNA is TGTGCCAGCAGGCAACTAGCGGGGGGGCCTGCAGATACGCAGTATTTT.

In its sample, this clone was seen a few times. The V gene is TRBV27, the J gene TRBJ1-2; unclear D gene. The V end was cut by 2 bases, the J end by 4 bases, with 11 bases between. The CDR3 loop spans 14 amino acids. Germline-derived CDR1 and CDR2 are MNHEY and SMNVEV (reference sequence). CDR3 in amino acids: CASSLAGSSYGYTF. CDR3 nucleotide sequence: TGTGCCAGCAGTTTAGCGGGCAGCTCCTATGGCTACACCTTC.

This chain joins TRBV11-2 and TRBJ2-3, with TRBD1 as a possible D gene (5 bases). The CDR3 spans 17 residues. Trimming stripped 2 bases from V and 1 base from J, with 16 bases between. CDR1 and CDR2 (germline): SGHAT, FQNNGV. The CDR3 coding sequence is TGTGCCAGCAGCTTATCGCGTCAGGGTTGGGGCACAGATACGCAGTATTTT. Translated, it gives CASSLSRQGWGTDTQYF.